A selection of T cell receptor beta chains follows, all from one sample in a study of CD8 T cells in Susac syndrome. TCRdb used MiXCR to reprocess the immunoSEQ multiplex PCR reads, holding one entry per CDR3 protein. Counted here are about 190,000 distinct CDR3 sequences, over 90% occurring once; the ten biggest clones make up approximately 0.15%. Input material: CD8+ T cells from PBMCs. These TCRs come from a human donor with Susac syndrome. CDR3s include the opening cysteine and the closing phenylalanine or tryptophan. Each record gives: J gene, clone size, V gene, D gene, CDR3 protein, CDR3 DNA. D genes are given only for firm matches. Size is stated for part of the rows, as once, few or many counts, or as a class when the clone is expanded.

j_call: TRBJ2-2; clone_size: .; v_call: TRBV20-1; d_call: TRBD1; cdr3_aa: CSASETGKYTGELFF; cdr3_nt: TGCAGTGCTAGTGAGACAGGGAAATACACCGGGGAGCTGTTTTTT
j_call: TRBJ2-4; clone_size: .; v_call: TRBV7-8; d_call: TRBD1; cdr3_aa: CASSPLDRGSNQYF; cdr3_nt: TGTGCCAGCAGCCCACTGGACAGGGGGAGTAATCAGTACTTC
j_call: TRBJ2-1; clone_size: .; v_call: TRBV4-1; d_call: .; cdr3_aa: CASSQGGRTISDEQFF; cdr3_nt: TGCGCCAGCAGCCAAGGGGGGCGGACCATTAGCGATGAGCAGTTCTTC
j_call: TRBJ1-5; clone_size: once; v_call: TRBV15; d_call: .; cdr3_aa: CATQEYSNQPQHF; cdr3_nt: TGTGCCACCCAGGAATATAGCAATCAGCCCCAGCATTTT
j_call: TRBJ2-1; clone_size: .; v_call: TRBV6-6; d_call: .; cdr3_aa: CASSAGQNIYNEQFF; cdr3_nt: TGTGCCAGCAGTGCCGGACAGAACATCTACAATGAGCAGTTCTTC
j_call: TRBJ2-1; clone_size: .; v_call: TRBV7-9; d_call: TRBD1; cdr3_aa: CASSPGTGISPYNEQFF; cdr3_nt: TGTGCCAGCAGCCCCGGGACAGGGATTTCGCCCTACAATGAGCAGTTCTTC
j_call: TRBJ1-1; clone_size: once; v_call: TRBV5-1; d_call: .; cdr3_aa: CASSSIQGLDTEAFF; cdr3_nt: TGCGCCAGCAGCTCAATACAGGGATTGGACACTGAAGCTTTCTTT
j_call: TRBJ2-2; clone_size: .; v_call: TRBV30; d_call: TRBD2; cdr3_aa: CAWTSGGGELFF; cdr3_nt: TGTGCCTGGACTAGCGGAGGCGGGGAGCTGTTTTTT
j_call: TRBJ1-1; clone_size: .; v_call: TRBV15; d_call: TRBD1; cdr3_aa: CATSGRDRGLGNTEAFF; cdr3_nt: TGTGCCACCAGCGGAAGGGACAGGGGGCTTGGGAACACTGAAGCTTTCTTT
j_call: TRBJ2-7; clone_size: few; v_call: TRBV9; d_call: TRBD2; cdr3_aa: CASSPGGGEQYF; cdr3_nt: TGTGCCAGCAGCCCCGGCGGGGGCGAGCAGTACTTC
j_call: TRBJ1-1; clone_size: .; v_call: TRBV29-1; d_call: TRBD1; cdr3_aa: CSAPGGTEAFF; cdr3_nt: TGCAGCGCCCCAGGGGGCACTGAAGCTTTCTTT